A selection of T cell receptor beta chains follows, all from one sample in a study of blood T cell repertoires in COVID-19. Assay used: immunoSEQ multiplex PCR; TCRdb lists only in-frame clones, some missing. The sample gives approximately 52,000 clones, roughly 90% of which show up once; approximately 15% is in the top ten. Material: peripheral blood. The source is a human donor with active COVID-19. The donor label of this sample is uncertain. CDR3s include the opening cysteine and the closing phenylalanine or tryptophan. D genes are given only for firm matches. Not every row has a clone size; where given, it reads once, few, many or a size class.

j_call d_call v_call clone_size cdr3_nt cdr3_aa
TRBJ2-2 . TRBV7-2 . TGTGCCAGCAGCCCCCTGGCGGGGAACACCGGGGAGCTGTTTTTT CASSPLAGNTGELFF
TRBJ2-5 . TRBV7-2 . TGTGCCAGCAGCTTACTTATGCAAGAGACCCAGTACTTC CASSLLMQETQYF
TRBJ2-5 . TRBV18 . TGTGCCAGCTCACTTACCCTTAGCGGCCAAGAGACCCAGTACTTC CASSLTLSGQETQYF
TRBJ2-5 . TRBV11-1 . TGTGCCAGCAGCTTAGGGAGGGGTAGCACTCCCCAGTACTTC CASSLGRGSTPQYF
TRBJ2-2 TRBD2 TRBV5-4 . TGTGCCAGCAGCCCCGGGACTAGCGGGGGGGCCGGGGAGCTGTTTTTT CASSPGTSGGAGELFF
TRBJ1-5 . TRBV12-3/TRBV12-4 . TGTGCCAGCAGTTTAGGGCGGAATCAGCCCCAGCATTTT CASSLGRNQPQHF
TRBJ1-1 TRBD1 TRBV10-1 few TGCGCCAGCAGTGAGCGGTGGGACAGAACGTATTATAATGACACTGAAGCTTTCTTT CASSERWDRTYYNDTEAFF
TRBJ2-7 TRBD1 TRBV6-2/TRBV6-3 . TGTGCCAGCAGTTACTCGAGAAGCAGGGGGCTCCCTTACGAGCAGTACTTC CASSYSRSRGLPYEQYF
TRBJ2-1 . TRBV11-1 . TGTGCCAGCAGCTTGGGCCTTGGCCAGGGAGGGTTCTTC CASSLGLGQGGFF
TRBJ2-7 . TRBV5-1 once TGCGCCAGCAGCCTACAGGGAGATTACGAGCAGTACTTC CASSLQGDYEQYF
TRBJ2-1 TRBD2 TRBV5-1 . TGCGCCAGCAGCCAAGCTACCTGGGGGCAGACTAGCGATGAGCAGTTCTTC CASSQATWGQTSDEQFF
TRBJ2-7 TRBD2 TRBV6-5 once TGTGCCAGCAGAGGGACTAGTTTCTCCTACGAGCAGTACTTC CASRGTSFSYEQYF
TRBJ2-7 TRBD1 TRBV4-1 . TGCGCCAGCAGCCCACAGGGGGCCTTTTACGAGCAGTACTTC CASSPQGAFYEQYF
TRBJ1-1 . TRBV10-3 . TGTGCCATAGGGGAAGTTGGGACTGAAGCTTTCTTT CAIGEVGTEAFF
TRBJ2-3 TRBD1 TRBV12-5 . TGTGCTAGTGGTTTGGGGGGACAGGGTCCTAGCACAGATACGCAGTATTTT CASGLGGQGPSTDTQYF
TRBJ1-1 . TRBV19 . TGTGCCAGTAGTCTACAGGGTTGGGGGAACACTGAAGCTTTCTTT CASSLQGWGNTEAFF
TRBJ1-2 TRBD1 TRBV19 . TGTGCCAGTAGTAGCCAGGGGGTTACCTATGGCTACACCTTC CASSSQGVTYGYTF
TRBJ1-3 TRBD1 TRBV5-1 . TGCGCCAGCAGCTTGGGGACAGGGGTTAACACCATATATTTT CASSLGTGVNTIYF
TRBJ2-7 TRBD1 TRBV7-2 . TGTGCCAGCAGCTTAGCGGGGACAGGGAGTGTATCCTACGAGCAGTACTTC CASSLAGTGSVSYEQYF
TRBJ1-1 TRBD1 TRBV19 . TGTGCCAGTAGTATTCAGGGGGCAAACACTGAAGCTTTCTTT CASSIQGANTEAFF
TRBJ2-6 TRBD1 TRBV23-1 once TGCGCCAGCAGTCAATCGAACAGGGGGCCCGGGGCCAACGTCCTGACTTTC CASSQSNRGPGANVLTF
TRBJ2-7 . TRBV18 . TGTGCCAGCTCACCCTTAGAATCGTACGAGCAGTACTTC CASSPLESYEQYF
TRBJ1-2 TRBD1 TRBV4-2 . TGTGCCAGCAGCTCGCTACCGGGACAGGGGTTAAGTGACTATGGCTACACCTTC CASSSLPGQGLSDYGYTF
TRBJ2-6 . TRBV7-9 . TGTGCCAGCAGCGGTACTGCTGGGGCCAACGTCCTGACTTTC CASSGTAGANVLTF
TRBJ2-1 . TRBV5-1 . TGCGCCAGCAGCTTGGCCTCAGGACAGCCCGTTTTTGAGCAGTTCTTC CASSLASGQPVFEQFF
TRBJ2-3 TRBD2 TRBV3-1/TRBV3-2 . TGTGCCAGCAGCCAAGAGACCTTCGGGCGGCGGGAGAGCACAGATACGCAGTATTTT CASSQETFGRRESTDTQYF
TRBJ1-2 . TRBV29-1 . TGCAGCGTGACACAGGGAGCTAACTATGGCTACACCTTC CSVTQGANYGYTF
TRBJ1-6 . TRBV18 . TGTGCCAGCTCCCCCTCCCGACAGACGAATAATTCACCCCTCCACTTT CASSPSRQTNNSPLHF
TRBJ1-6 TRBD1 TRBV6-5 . TGTGCCAGCAGTTTAAGCCCGGGACAGCCATCACCCCTCCACTTT CASSLSPGQPSPLHF
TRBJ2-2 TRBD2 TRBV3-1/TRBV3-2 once TGTGCCAGCAGCCAAGTAGGACTAGCGGTCGGGGAGCTGTTTTTT CASSQVGLAVGELFF
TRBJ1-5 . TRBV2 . TGTGCCAGCAGTGACAGGGTAGGTCAGCCCCAGCATTTT CASSDRVGQPQHF
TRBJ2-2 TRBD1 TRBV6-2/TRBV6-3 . TGTGCCAGCAGTACCGGGACAGGGCACACCGGGGAGCTGTTTTTT CASSTGTGHTGELFF
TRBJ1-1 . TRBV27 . TGTGCCAGCAGTTTAATAGCGGGGAGCACTGAAGCTTTCTTT CASSLIAGSTEAFF
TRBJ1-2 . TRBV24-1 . TGTGCCACCGGAGGAGGGGCTAACTATGGCTACACCTTC CATGGGANYGYTF
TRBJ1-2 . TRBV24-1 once TGTGCCACCAGTGGGGGGGAACGTGATATCGGCTACACCTTC CATSGGERDIGYTF
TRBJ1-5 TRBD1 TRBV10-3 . TGTGCCATCAGTGAGTTATACCTCCAATACGAACAGGGGGGCAAGCATCAGCCCCAGCATTTT CAISELYLQYEQGGKHQPQHF
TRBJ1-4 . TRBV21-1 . TGTGCCAGCAGCAAAGCACGCAGGTTACATGAAAAACTGTTTTTT CASSKARRLHEKLFF
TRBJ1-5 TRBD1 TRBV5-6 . TGTGCCAGCAGTCTCGACAGGGCAAATCAGCCCCAGCATTTT CASSLDRANQPQHF
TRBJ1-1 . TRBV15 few TGTGCCACCAGCAGAGTGGCCCGCGGGTCTGAAGCTTTCTTT CATSRVARGSEAFF
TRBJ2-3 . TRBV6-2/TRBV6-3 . TGTGCCAGCAGTTACTGGGCAGGGAGCACAGATACGCAGTATTTT CASSYWAGSTDTQYF
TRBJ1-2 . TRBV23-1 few TGCGCCAGCAGTCCTCCCGCCGGGAGAAACTATGGCTACACCTTC CASSPPAGRNYGYTF
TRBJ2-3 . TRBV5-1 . TGCGCCAGCAGCTGGCTCGGGGGGCGTGGCACAGATACGCAGTATTTT CASSWLGGRGTDTQYF
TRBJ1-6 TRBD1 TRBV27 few TGTGCCAGCAGTCCTACAGGGGCTAATTCACCCCTCCACTTT CASSPTGANSPLHF
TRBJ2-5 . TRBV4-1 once TGCGCCAGCAGCCAAGATCCGGGGTGGACCCAGTACTTC CASSQDPGWTQYF
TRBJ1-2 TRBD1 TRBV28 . TGTGCCAGCGGGACAGGGGAGGGGGATCTCTATGGCTACACCTTC CASGTGEGDLYGYTF
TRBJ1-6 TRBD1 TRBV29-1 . TGCAGCGTTGGTCTCGGACAGGGGGATTCACCCCTCCACTTT CSVGLGQGDSPLHF
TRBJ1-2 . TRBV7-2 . TGTGCCAGCAGCTTAGTCCCCGGGAATGGCTACACCTTC CASSLVPGNGYTF
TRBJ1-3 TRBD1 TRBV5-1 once TGCGCCAGCAGCCCGGAGGGACAGGGGGCCGGAAACACCATATATTTT CASSPEGQGAGNTIYF